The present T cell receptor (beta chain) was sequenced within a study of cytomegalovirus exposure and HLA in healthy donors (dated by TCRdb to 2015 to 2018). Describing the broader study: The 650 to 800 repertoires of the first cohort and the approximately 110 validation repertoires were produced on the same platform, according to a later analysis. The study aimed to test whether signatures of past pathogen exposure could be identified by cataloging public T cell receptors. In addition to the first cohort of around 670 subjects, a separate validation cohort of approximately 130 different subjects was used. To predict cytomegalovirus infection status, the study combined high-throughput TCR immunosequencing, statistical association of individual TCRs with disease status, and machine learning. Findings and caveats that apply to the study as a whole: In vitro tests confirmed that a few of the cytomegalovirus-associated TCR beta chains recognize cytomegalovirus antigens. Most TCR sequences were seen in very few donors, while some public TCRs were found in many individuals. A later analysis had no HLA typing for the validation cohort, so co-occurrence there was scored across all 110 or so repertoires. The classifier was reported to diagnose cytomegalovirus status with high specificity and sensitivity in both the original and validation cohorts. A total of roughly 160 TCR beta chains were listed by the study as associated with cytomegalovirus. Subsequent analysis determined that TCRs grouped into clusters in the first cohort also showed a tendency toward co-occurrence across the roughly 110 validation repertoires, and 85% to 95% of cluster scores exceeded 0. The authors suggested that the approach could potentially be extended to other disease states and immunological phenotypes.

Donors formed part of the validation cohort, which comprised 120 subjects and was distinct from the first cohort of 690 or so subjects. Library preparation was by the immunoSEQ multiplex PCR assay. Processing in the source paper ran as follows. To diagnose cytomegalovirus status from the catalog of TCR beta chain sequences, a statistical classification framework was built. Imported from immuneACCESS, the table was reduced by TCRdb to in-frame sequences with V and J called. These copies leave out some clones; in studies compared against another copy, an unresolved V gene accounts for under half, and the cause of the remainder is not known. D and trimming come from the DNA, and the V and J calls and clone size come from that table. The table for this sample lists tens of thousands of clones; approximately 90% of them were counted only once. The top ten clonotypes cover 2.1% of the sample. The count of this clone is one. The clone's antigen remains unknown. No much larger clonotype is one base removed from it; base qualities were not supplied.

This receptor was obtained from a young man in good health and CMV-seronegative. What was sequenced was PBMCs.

The CDR3 region: CASRSAGAPGITEQFF. The DNA sequence reads TGTGCCAGCAGGTCAGCGGGGGCCCCCGGAATTACTGAGCAGTTCTTC. Recombination joined TRBV7-2 with TRBJ2-1, with 8 bases in between that match TRBD2. There are 16 amino acids in the CDR3, from cysteine to phenylalanine inclusive. Only the CDR3 DNA is retained, 48 bases long and in frame from the first base. At the junction V is shortened by 6 bases and J by 9 bases; bases outside the gene matches: 16. From a lookup of the germline V gene, CDR1 and CDR2 are SGHTA and FQGNSA.